This TCR beta chain was recorded in a study of early T cells in non-severe SARS-CoV-2 infection. Overall study context: The study sequenced bulk RNA from unsorted whole blood, with chains unpaired.

The TCR library protocol attached unique molecular identifiers to the individual cDNA molecules. TCRdb reprocessed the 5' RACE reads with MiXCR, giving one entry per CDR3 protein. The data show some 32,000 distinct CDR3 sequences, approximately 5.9% seen once. Findings and caveats of the study: Missing private and CD4 specificities, VDJdb matching favored anti-spike CD8 responses.

CDR3 length: 14 amino acids. The V and J ends lost 5 bases and 0 bases respectively, with 10 bases between them. Germline loops: CDR1 SGHTA, CDR2 FQGNSA. Points on this clonotype: Its antigen is currently unknown.

V usage is TRBV7-2 and J usage is TRBJ1-1, with a possible D match to TRBD1 (5 bases). The TCR sequence derives from an adult who was a healthcare worker with PCR-confirmed SARS-CoV-2 infection or an uninfected control (not recorded which). The sample was whole blood. The CDR3 is CASSPSGVNTEAFF. CDR3 nucleotide sequence: TGTGCCAGCAGCCCATCGGGGGTGAACACTGAAGCTTTCTTT.